A selection of T cell receptor beta chains follows, all from one sample in a study of cytomegalovirus exposure and HLA in healthy donors. TCRdb keeps only in-frame clones here, not all; method: immunoSEQ multiplex PCR. The top ten hold about 1.7% of the sample, which has under 200,000 clones, around 84% seen once. Specimen: PBMCs. The source of these receptors is a woman under 30 in good health and CMV-seronegative. CDR3s include the opening cysteine and the closing phenylalanine or tryptophan. A D gene is named only where the DNA matches it firmly. Only part of the rows carry a size: once, few, many, or a class if the clone is expanded.

J,V,D,size,CDR3,DNA
TRBJ1-1,TRBV11-3,.,.,CASSADMNTEAFF,TGTGCCAGCAGCGCAGACATGAACACTGAAGCTTTCTTT
TRBJ2-4,TRBV28,.,.,CASSRPRSGGGNIQYF,TGTGCCAGCAGTCGCCCCCGGTCCGGAGGAGGAAACATTCAGTACTTC
TRBJ2-2,TRBV9,.,.,CASSVAVGAAGELFF,TGTGCCAGCAGCGTAGCTGTAGGGGCGGCCGGGGAGCTGTTTTTT
TRBJ1-6,TRBV18,TRBD1,.,CASSVDRALNSPLHF,TGTGCCAGCTCAGTCGACAGGGCTCTTAATTCACCCCTCCACTTT
TRBJ1-5,TRBV18,TRBD1,.,CASSGDSYQPQHF,TGTGCCAGCTCGGGGGACAGCTATCAGCCCCAGCATTTT
TRBJ2-7,TRBV6-5,TRBD1,.,CASRAGQGSYEQYF,TGTGCCAGCAGAGCAGGACAGGGATCCTACGAGCAGTACTTC
TRBJ1-1,TRBV19,TRBD1,.,CASSIRTGGHEAFF,TGTGCCAGTAGTATCCGAACAGGGGGCCATGAAGCTTTCTTT
TRBJ1-3,TRBV5-8,TRBD1,.,CASSLTGTGHTIYF,TGTGCCAGCAGCCTGACAGGGACGGGCCACACCATATATTTT
TRBJ1-1,TRBV5-4,TRBD1,.,CASRELTGGANTEAFF,TGTGCCAGCAGGGAGTTAACAGGGGGCGCGAACACTGAAGCTTTCTTT
TRBJ2-5,TRBV27,TRBD2,.,CATHAMASGRTQETQYF,TGTGCCACCCACGCCATGGCTAGCGGACGAACCCAAGAGACCCAGTACTTC
TRBJ2-5,TRBV25-1,.,.,CASSEAVTKETQYF,TGTGCCAGCAGTGAAGCGGTGACGAAAGAGACCCAGTACTTC
TRBJ2-5,TRBV7-9,.,.,CASSSPRKGETQYF,TGTGCCAGCAGCTCCCCTAGGAAAGGAGAGACCCAGTACTTC
TRBJ1-3,TRBV28,TRBD1,.,CASSTQRQGISGNTIYF,TGTGCCAGCAGTACCCAAAGACAGGGGATCTCTGGAAACACCATATATTTT
TRBJ1-2,TRBV25-1,.,.,CASSGLFRGQNYGYTF,TGTGCCAGCAGTGGTCTCTTTCGAGGGCAGAACTATGGCTACACCTTC
TRBJ1-1,TRBV4-3,.,few,CASSQGGGVPTEAFF,TGCGCCAGCAGCCAAGGCGGAGGGGTACCGACTGAAGCTTTCTTT
TRBJ2-1,TRBV4-1,.,.,CASSPGLPNEQFF,TGCGCCAGCAGCCCCGGACTCCCCAATGAGCAGTTCTTC
TRBJ1-5,TRBV7-2,.,.,CASSSGLSSNQPQHF,TGTGCCAGCAGCTCGGGACTCAGTAGCAATCAGCCCCAGCATTTT